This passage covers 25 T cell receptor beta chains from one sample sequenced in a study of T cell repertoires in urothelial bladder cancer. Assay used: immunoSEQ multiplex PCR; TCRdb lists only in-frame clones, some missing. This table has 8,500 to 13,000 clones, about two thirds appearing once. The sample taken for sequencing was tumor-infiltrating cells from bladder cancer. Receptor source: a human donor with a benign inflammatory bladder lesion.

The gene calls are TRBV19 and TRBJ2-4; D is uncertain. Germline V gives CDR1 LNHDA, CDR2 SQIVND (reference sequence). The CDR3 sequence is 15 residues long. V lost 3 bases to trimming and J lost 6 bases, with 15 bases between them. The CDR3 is CASSIGPDPRNIQYF. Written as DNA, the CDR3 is TGTGCCAGTAGTATTGGGCCAGACCCGAGAAACATTCAGTACTTC.

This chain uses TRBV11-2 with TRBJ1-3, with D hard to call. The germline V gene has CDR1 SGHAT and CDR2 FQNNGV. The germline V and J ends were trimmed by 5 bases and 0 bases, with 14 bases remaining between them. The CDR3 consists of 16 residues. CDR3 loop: CASSPPPRSSGNTIYF. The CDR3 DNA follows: TGTGCCAGCAGCCCACCCCCCCGGAGCTCTGGAAACACCATATATTTT.

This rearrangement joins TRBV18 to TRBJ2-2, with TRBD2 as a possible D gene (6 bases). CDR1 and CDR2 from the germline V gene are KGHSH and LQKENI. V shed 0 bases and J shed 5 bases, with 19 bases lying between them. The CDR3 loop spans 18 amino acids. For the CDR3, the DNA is TGTGCCAGCTCACCACCGATTCCACTAGCCATTATTACCGGGGAGCTGTTTTTT. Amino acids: CASSPPIPLAIITGELFF.

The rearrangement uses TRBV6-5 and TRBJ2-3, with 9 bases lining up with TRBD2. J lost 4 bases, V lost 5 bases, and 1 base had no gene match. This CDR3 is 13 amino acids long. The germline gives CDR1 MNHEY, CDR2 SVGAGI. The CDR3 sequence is CASSKRGADTQYF. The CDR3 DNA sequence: TGTGCCAGCAGTAAGCGGGGGGCAGATACGCAGTATTTT.

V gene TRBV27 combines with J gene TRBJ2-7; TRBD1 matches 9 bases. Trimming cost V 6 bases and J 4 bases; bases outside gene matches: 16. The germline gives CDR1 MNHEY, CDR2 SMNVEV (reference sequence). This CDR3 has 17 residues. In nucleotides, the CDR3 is TGTGCCAGCAGCCTGAAAGGGTACGGGACAGGGCGGTACGAGCAGTACTTC. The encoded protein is CASSLKGYGTGRYEQYF.

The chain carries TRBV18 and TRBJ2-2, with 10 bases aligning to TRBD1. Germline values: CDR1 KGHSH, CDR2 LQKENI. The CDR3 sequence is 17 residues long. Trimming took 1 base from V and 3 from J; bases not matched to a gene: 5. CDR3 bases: TGTGCCAGCTCACCACGTCTCGGGACAGGGGACACCGGGGAGCTGTTTTTT. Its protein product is CASSPRLGTGDTGELFF.

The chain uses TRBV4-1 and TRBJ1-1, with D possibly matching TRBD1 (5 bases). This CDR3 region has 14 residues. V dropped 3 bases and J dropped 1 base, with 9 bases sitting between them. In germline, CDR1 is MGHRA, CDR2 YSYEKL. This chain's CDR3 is CASSHVTENTEAFF. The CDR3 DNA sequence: TGCGCCAGCAGCCACGTGACAGAGAACACTGAAGCTTTCTTT.

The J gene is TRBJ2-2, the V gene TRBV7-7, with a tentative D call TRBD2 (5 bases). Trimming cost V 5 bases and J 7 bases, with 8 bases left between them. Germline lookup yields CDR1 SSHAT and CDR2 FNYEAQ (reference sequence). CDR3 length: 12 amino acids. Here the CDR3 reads CASSPSRGELFF. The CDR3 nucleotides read TGTGCCAGCAGCCCTAGCCGCGGGGAGCTGTTTTTT.

In nucleotides, the CDR3 is TGCGCCAGCAGTCGAGGGGCATCGAACACCGGGGAGCTGTTTTTT. Translation: CASSRGASNTGELFF. The chain joins TRBV5-1 to TRBJ2-2, with D perhaps being TRBD1 or TRBD2 (5 bases each). V gave up 5 bases and J gave up 0 bases, with 11 bases separating them. The CDR3 length is 15 residues. CDR1 and CDR2 from the germline V gene are SGHRS and YFSETQ. Variable domain in full (rest from reference TRBV5-1 and TRBJ2-2): KAGVTQTPRYLIKTRGQQVTLSCSPISGHRSVSWYQQTPGQGLQFLFEYFSETQRNKGNFPGRFSGRQFSNSRSEMNVSTLELGDSALYLCASSRGASNTGELFFGEGSRLTVL.

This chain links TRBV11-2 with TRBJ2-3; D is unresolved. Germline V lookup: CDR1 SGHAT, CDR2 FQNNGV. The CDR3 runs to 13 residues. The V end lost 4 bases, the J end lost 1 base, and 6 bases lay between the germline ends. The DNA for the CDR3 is TGTGCCAGCAGCTCGATACGCACAGATACGCAGTATTTT. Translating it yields CASSSIRTDTQYF.

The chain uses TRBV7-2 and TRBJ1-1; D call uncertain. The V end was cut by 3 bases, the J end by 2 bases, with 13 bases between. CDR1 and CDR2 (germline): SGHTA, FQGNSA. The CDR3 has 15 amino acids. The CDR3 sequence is CASSFLTRANTEAFF. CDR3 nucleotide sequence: TGTGCCAGCAGCTTTTTGACCCGGGCCAACACTGAAGCTTTCTTT.

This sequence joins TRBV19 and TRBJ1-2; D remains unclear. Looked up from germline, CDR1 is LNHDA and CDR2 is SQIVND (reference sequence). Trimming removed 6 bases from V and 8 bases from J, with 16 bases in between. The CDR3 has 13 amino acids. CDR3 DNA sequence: TGTGCCAGTAGCCCTTCGGGGAGACGGGGCTACACCTTC. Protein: CASSPSGRRGYTF.

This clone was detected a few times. This chain's CDR3 is CASSPQWGSDQPQHF. In DNA, the CDR3 is TGTGCCAGCTCCCCCCAGTGGGGATCCGATCAGCCCCAGCATTTT. The chain carries TRBV18 and TRBJ1-5; D is ambiguous. Trimming stripped 6 bases from V and 5 bases from J, with 17 bases between. This CDR3 is 15 amino acids long. Germline CDR1 is KGHSH and CDR2 is LQKENI.

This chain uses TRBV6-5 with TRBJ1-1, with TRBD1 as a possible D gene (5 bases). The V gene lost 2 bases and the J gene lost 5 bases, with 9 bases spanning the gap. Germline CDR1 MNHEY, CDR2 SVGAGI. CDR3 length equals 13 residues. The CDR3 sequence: CASSYRGGTEAFF. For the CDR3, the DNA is TGTGCCAGCAGTTACAGGGGAGGAACTGAAGCTTTCTTT.

The CDR3 coding sequence is TGTGCCAGCAGCTTAACAGAGGATCAGCCCCAGCATTTT. Its translation: CASSLTEDQPQHF. The J gene is TRBJ1-5, the V gene TRBV7-8; D gene uncertain. Trimming cost V 2 bases and J 5 bases, with 7 bases left between them. Germline loops: CDR1 SGHVS, CDR2 FQNEAQ. This CDR3 region has 13 residues. Variable domain in full (rest from reference TRBV7-8 and TRBJ1-5): GAGVSQSPRYKVAKRGQDVALRCDPISGHVSLFWYQQALGQGPEFLTYFQNEAQLDKSGLPSDRFFAERPEGSVSTLKIQRTQQEDSAVYLCASSLTEDQPQHFGDGTRLSIL.

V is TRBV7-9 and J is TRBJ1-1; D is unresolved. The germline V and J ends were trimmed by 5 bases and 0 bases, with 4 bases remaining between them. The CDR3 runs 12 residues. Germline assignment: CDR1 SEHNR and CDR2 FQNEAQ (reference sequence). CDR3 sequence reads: CASSPMNTEAFF. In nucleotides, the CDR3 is TGTGCCAGCAGCCCTATGAACACTGAAGCTTTCTTT.

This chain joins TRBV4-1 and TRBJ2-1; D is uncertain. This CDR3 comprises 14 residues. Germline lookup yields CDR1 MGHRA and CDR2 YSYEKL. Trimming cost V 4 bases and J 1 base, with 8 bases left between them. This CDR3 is CASSLGDSYNEQFF. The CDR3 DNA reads TGCGCCAGCAGCCTTGGGGATTCCTACAATGAGCAGTTCTTC.

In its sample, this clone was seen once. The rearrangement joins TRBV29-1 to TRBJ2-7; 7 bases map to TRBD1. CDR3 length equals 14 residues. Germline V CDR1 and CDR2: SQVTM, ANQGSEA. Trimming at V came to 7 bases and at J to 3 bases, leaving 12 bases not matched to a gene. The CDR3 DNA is TGCAGCGCCCAGGACAGGCCAGAGGGCTACGAGCAGTACTTC. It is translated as CSAQDRPEGYEQYF.

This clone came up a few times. DNA of the CDR3: TGTGCCTGGAGTTGGGGCAGCTCCTACGAGCAGTACTTC. Its translation: CAWSWGSSYEQYF. V and J are TRBV30 and TRBJ2-7, with D possibly matching TRBD1 (5 bases). Trimming removed 2 bases from V and 0 bases from J, with 8 bases in between. This CDR3 contains 13 residues. Germline CDR1 and CDR2: GTSNPN and SVGIG (reference sequence).

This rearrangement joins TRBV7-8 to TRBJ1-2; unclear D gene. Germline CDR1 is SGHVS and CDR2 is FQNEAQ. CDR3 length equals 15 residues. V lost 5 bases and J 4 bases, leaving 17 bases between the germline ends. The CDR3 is CASSPEEGTTYGYTF. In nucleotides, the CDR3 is TGTGCCAGCAGCCCAGAGGAGGGAACCACCTATGGCTACACCTTC.

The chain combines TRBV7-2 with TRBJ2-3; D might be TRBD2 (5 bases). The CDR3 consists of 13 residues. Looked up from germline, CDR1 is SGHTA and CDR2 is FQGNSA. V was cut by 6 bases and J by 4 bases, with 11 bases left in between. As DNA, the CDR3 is TGTGCCAGCAGATCTCTAGCCCCAGATACGCAGTATTTT. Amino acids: CASRSLAPDTQYF.

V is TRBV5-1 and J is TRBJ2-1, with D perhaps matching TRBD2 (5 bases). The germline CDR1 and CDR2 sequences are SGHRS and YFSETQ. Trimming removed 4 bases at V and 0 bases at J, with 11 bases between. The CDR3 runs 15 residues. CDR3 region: CASSDSAGSYNEQFF. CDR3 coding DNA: TGCGCCAGCAGCGACTCGGCGGGCTCCTACAATGAGCAGTTCTTC.

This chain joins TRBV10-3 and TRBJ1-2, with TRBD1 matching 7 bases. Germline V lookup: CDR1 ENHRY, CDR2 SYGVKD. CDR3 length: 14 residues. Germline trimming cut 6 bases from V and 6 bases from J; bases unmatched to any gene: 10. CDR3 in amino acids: CAIRTQTGLNGYTF. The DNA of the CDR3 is TGTGCCATCAGAACACAGACAGGGTTGAATGGCTACACCTTC.

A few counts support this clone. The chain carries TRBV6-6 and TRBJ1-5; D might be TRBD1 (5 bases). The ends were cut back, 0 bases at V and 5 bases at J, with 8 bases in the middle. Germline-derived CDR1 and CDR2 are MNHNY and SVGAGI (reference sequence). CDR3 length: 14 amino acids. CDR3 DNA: TGTGCCAGCAGTTACTCCGACAGATATCAGCCCCAGCATTTT. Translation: CASSYSDRYQPQHF.

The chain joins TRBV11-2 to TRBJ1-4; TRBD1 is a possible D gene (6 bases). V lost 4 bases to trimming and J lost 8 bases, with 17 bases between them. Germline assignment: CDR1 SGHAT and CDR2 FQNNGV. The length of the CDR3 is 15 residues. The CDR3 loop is CASSSDWGAREKLFF. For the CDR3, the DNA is TGTGCCAGCAGCTCCGACTGGGGGGCAAGGGAAAAACTGTTTTTT.